What follows describes a single TCR beta chain. Its antigen is currently unknown. The data were taken from a study of monozygotic twins with inflammatory bowel disease. One entry per CDR3 protein, without DNA, is what TCRdb gives after re-calling the 5' RACE reads. The sample has fewer than 550,000 distinct CDR3 sequences, and its top ten clones hold approximately 2.3%. In germline, CDR1 is SGHRS, CDR2 YFSETQ. The CDR3 sequence is 17 residues long. Someone took an approximately 2.4 ml blood sample from each of the donors. Study outcomes and limitations: Twin concordance left repertoire similarity unchanged, with limited power a possible explanation for this lack of difference. T cell subtypes were not distinguishable in this analysis. Clonotype sharing was lower in IBD patients than healthy twins, most markedly with disease activity.

This sequence originates from a human donor with ulcerative colitis or Crohn's disease, or a healthy co-twin of an affected twin (not recorded which). Sequencing input: blood. V usage is TRBV5-1 and J usage is TRBJ1-4. The CDR3 sequence: CASSLGLPTATNEKLFF. The whole variable domain, remainder taken from reference TRBV5-1 and TRBJ1-4, is KAGVTQTPRYLIKTRGQQVTLSCSPISGHRSVSWYQQTPGQGLQFLFEYFSETQRNKGNFPGRFSGRQFSNSRSEMNVSTLELGDSALYLCASSLGLPTATNEKLFFGSGTQLSVL.